This T cell receptor (beta chain) originates from a study of blood T cell repertoires in COVID-19. Source study methods: Amplifying reference gene primers gave estimates of nucleated cell counts. Some clones are missing from TCRdb's copy, which holds only in-frame ones; the method was immunoSEQ multiplex PCR. The DNA was the basis for D and trimming; V, J and clone size are from that table. Altogether around 300,000 clones are present, around 90% being singletons, with the ten largest covering approximately 2.4%. Per germline, CDR1 SEHNR and CDR2 FQNEAQ (reference sequence). Trimming removed 6 bases from V and 1 base from J, with 11 bases in between. CDR3 length equals 14 residues.

The chain couples TRBV7-9 to TRBJ2-3; TRBD2 is a possible D gene (7 bases). The source is a man between 18 and 35 years old with active or convalescent COVID-19. The sequenced sample was peripheral blood. CDR3 nucleotides: TGTGCCAGCAGTGGGAGGGGGGGCACAGATACGCAGTATTTT. Translating it yields CASSGRGGTDTQYF.